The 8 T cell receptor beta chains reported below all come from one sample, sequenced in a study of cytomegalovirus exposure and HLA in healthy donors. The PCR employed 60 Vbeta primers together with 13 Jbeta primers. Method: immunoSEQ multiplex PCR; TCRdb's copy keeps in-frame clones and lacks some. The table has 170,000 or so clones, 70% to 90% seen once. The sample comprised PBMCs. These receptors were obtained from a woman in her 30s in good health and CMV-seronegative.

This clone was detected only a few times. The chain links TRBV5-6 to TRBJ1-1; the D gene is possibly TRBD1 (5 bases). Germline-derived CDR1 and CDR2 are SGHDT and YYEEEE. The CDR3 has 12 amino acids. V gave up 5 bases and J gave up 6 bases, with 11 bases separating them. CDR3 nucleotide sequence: TGTGCCAGCAGTCCGCGGGGGTCTGAAGCTTTCTTT. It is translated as CASSPRGSEAFF.

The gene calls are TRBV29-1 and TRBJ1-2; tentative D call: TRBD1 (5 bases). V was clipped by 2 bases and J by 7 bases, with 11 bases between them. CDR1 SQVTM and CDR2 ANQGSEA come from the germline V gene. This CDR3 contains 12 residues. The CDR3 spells CSVERDGGGYTF. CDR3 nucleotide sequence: TGCAGCGTTGAAAGGGACGGGGGTGGCTACACCTTC.

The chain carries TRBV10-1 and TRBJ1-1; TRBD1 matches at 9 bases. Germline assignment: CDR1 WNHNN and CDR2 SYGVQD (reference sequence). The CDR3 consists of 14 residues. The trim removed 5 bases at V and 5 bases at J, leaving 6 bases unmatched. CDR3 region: CASSMGQGLTEAFF. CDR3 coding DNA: TGCGCCAGCAGTATGGGACAGGGCCTAACTGAAGCTTTCTTT.

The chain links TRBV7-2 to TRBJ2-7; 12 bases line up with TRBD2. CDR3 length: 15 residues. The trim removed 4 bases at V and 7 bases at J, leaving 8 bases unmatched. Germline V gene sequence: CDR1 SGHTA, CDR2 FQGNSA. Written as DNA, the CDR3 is TGTGCCAGCAGCTCGCGGACTAGCGGGGTGGGTGAGCAGTACTTC. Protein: CASSSRTSGVGEQYF.

Written as DNA, the CDR3 is TGTGCCAGCAGTTTATCCTCGACAGCGTTTCAGCCCCAGCATTTT. Amino acids: CASSLSSTAFQPQHF. This chain joins TRBV27 and TRBJ1-5, with D possibly TRBD1 on 5 matching bases. This CDR3 is built from 15 residues. In germline, CDR1 is MNHEY, CDR2 SMNVEV (reference sequence). Trimming took off 0 bases at V and 6 bases at J, with 12 bases between the two ends.

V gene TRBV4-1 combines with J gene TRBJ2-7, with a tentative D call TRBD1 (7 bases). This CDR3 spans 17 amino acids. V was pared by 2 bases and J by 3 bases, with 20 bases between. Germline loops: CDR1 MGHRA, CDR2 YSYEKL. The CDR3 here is CASSQRGPGDNFYEQYF. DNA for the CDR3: TGCGCCAGCAGCCAAAGGGGGCCGGGGGACAACTTCTACGAGCAGTACTTC.

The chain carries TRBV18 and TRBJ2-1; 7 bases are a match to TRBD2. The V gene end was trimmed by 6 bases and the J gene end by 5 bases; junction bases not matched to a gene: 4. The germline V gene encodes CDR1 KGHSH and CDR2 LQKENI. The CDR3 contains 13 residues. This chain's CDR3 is CASSRGEDNEQFF. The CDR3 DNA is TGTGCCAGCTCCCGGGGGGAGGACAATGAGCAGTTCTTC.

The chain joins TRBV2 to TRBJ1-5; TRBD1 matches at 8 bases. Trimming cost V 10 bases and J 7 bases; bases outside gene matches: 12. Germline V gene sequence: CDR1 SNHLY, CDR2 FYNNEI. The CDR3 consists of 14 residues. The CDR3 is CATATGGIGQPQHF. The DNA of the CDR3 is TGTGCCACCGCCACAGGGGGGATCGGACAGCCCCAGCATTTT. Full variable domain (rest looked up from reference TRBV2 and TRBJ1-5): EPEVTQTPSHQVTQMGQEVILRCVPISNHLYFYWYRQILGQKVEFLVSFYNNEISEKSEIFDDQFSVERPDGSNFTLKIRSTKLEDSAMYFCATATGGIGQPQHFGDGTRLSIL.